Below are 10 T cell receptor beta chains sequenced from a single sample in a study of cytomegalovirus exposure and HLA in healthy donors. PCR primers comprised 60 Vbeta and 13 Jbeta primers. Profiling relied on immunoSEQ multiplex PCR, and the TCRdb table lists in-frame clones only, not all of them. The table lists roughly 190,000 clones, approximately 81% of them singletons, with about 2.2% in the top ten. Sequencing was performed on PBMCs. The receptors were gathered from a woman aged 50 to 60 in good health and CMV-seronegative.

This clone came up a few times. The chain carries TRBV29-1 and TRBJ2-2; D unresolved. The CDR3 contains 14 residues. V was cut by 1 base and J by 1 base, with 7 bases left in between. Germline V CDR1 and CDR2: SQVTM, ANQGSEA. The CDR3: CSVEGGRNTGELFF. CDR3 nucleotide sequence: TGCAGCGTTGAAGGAGGCCGGAACACCGGGGAGCTGTTTTTT.

The chain is built from TRBV4-2 and TRBJ1-5; D may be TRBD1 (5 bases). The CDR3 extends over 17 amino acids. CDR1 LGHNA and CDR2 YNFKEQ come from the germline V gene. V was clipped by 1 base and J by 0 bases, with 13 bases between them. The CDR3 DNA sequence: TGTGCCAGCAGCCAAGGGCAGGGCTCTAATAGCAATCAGCCCCAGCATTTT. Encoded protein: CASSQGQGSNSNQPQHF.

In this sample, this clone turned up a few times. The V gene is TRBV5-1, the J gene TRBJ2-5, with 10 bases matching TRBD1. Germline V gene sequence: CDR1 SGHRS, CDR2 YFSETQ. V dropped 5 bases and J dropped 5; count of bases not matched to a gene: 12. The CDR3 length is 16 residues. CDR3 loop: CASSRGDRGVIETQYF. The CDR3 nucleotides read TGCGCCAGCAGTCGGGGGGACAGGGGCGTAATCGAGACCCAGTACTTC. The whole variable domain, filled in from reference TRBV5-1 and TRBJ2-5, reads KAGVTQTPRYLIKTRGQQVTLSCSPISGHRSVSWYQQTPGQGLQFLFEYFSETQRNKGNFPGRFSGRQFSNSRSEMNVSTLELGDSALYLCASSRGDRGVIETQYFGPGTRLLVL.

The rearrangement joins TRBV7-8 to TRBJ2-3; TRBD2 aligns across 9 bases. The CDR3 spans 15 residues. The germline V gene encodes CDR1 SGHVS and CDR2 FQNEAQ. V lost 2 bases to trimming and J lost 6 bases; unmatched junction nucleotides: 6. The CDR3, as DNA: TGTGCCAGCAGCTTACGGCGGGGGGGCTCGGATACGCAGTATTTT. Protein sequence: CASSLRRGGSDTQYF. The entire variable domain, with the rest obtained from reference TRBV7-8 and TRBJ2-3, is as follows: GAGVSQSPRYKVAKRGQDVALRCDPISGHVSLFWYQQALGQGPEFLTYFQNEAQLDKSGLPSDRFFAERPEGSVSTLKIQRTQQEDSAVYLCASSLRRGGSDTQYFGPGTRLTVL.

This rearrangement joins TRBV9 to TRBJ1-1, with D possibly being TRBD1 (6 bases). Per germline, CDR1 SGDLS and CDR2 YYNGEE. V gave up 4 bases and J gave up 0 bases, with 16 bases separating them. This CDR3 contains 16 residues. DNA of the CDR3: TGTGCCAGCAGCTCCCCATCAGGGGCCTTGAACACTGAAGCTTTCTTT. Protein sequence: CASSSPSGALNTEAFF.

J is TRBJ1-5 and V is TRBV28; 8 bases are shared with TRBD1. Germline V gene lookup returns CDR1 MDHEN and CDR2 SYDVKM. There are 14 residues in the CDR3. With 6 bases clipped from V and 4 bases from J, the junction kept 5 bases outside the gene matches. In DNA form, the CDR3 reads TGTGCCAGCAGCACAGGGGGGATGAATCAGCCCCAGCATTTT. It specifies CASSTGGMNQPQHF.

For the CDR3, the DNA is TGTGCCAGCAGTGATAATCACAGGGGGCTCAACTATGGCTACACCTTC. As protein: CASSDNHRGLNYGYTF. This chain uses TRBV25-1 with TRBJ1-2, with TRBD1 matching over 9 bases. This CDR3 comprises 16 residues. V shed 3 bases, J shed 2 bases, and the junction held 7 bases outside the gene matches. Germline V gives CDR1 MGHDK, CDR2 SYGVNS.

This sequence joins TRBV6-5 and TRBJ1-1; D is perhaps TRBD1 (6 bases). Trimming took 5 bases from V and 4 from J, leaving 17 bases between them. The CDR3 covers 15 residues. The germline gives CDR1 MNHEY, CDR2 SVGAGI. The CDR3 nucleotides are TGTGCCAGCAGTACGGACAGCTCGGCGGGCACTGAAGCTTTCTTT. This encodes CASSTDSSAGTEAFF.

The chain has TRBV28 and TRBJ1-5; 10 positions match TRBD1. The junction had 10 bases not matched to a gene; V was cut back by 6 bases and J by 2 bases. CDR3 length equals 17 residues. Germline V gives CDR1 MDHEN, CDR2 SYDVKM. CDR3 loop: CASRAGTGVRGNQPQHF. The DNA of the CDR3 is TGTGCCAGCAGAGCCGGGACAGGGGTTCGTGGCAATCAGCCCCAGCATTTT.

The chain uses TRBV11-2 and TRBJ1-5; D is perhaps TRBD1 (5 bases). V gave up 5 bases and J gave up 7 bases, with 12 bases separating them. There are 13 residues in the CDR3. Per the germline V gene, CDR1 is SGHAT and CDR2 is FQNNGV. In DNA, the CDR3 is TGTGCCAGCAGCGTTGGGGGGAGGCAGCCCCAGCATTTT. Translating it yields CASSVGGRQPQHF.